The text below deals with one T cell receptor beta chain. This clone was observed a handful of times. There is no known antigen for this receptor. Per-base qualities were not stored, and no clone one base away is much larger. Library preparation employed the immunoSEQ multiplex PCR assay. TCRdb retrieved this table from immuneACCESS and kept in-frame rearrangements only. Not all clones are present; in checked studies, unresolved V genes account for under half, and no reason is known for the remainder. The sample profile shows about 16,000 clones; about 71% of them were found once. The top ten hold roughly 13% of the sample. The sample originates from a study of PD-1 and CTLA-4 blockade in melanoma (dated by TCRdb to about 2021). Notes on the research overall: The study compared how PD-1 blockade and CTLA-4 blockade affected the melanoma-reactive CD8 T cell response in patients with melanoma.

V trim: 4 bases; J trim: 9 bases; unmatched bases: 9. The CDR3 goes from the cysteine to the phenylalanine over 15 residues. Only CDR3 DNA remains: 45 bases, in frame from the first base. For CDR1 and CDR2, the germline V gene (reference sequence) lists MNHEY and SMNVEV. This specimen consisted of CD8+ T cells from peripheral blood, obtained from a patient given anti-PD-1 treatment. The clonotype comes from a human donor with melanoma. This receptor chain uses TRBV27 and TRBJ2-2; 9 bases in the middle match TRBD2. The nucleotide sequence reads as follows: TGTGCCAGCAGTTCAAATAGCGGGAGTACGAGGGAGCTGTTTTTT. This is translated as CASSSNSGSTRELFF.